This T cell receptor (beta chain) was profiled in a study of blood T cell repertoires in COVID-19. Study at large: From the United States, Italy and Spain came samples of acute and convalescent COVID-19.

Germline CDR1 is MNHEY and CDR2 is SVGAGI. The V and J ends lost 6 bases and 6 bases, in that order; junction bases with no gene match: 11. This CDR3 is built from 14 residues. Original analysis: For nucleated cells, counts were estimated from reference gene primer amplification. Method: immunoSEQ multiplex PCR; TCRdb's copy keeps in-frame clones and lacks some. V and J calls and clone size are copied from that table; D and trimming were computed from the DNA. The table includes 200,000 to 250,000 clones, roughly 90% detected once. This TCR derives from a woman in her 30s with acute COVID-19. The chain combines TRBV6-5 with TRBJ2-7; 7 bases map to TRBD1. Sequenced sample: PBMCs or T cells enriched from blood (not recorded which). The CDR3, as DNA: TGTGCCAGCAGGAGCCGACAGGGAAGCAGCGAGCAGTACTTC. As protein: CASRSRQGSSEQYF.